The 14 T cell receptor beta chains reported below all come from one sample, sequenced in a study of cytomegalovirus exposure and HLA in healthy donors. The study ran its PCR with 60 Vbeta and 13 Jbeta primers. The method was immunoSEQ multiplex PCR; TCRdb's version includes in-frame clones alone and lacks a portion of them. The sample has about 180,000 clones; about four fifths are singletons. Sequencing was performed on PBMCs. All receptors come from a woman aged 25 to 39 in good health and CMV-seronegative.

The CDR3 sequence is CASSNPDRGWGGNQPQHF. The CDR3 nucleotides read TGTGCCAGCAGTAATCCCGACAGGGGATGGGGGGGCAATCAGCCCCAGCATTTT. V is TRBV2 and J is TRBJ1-5; TRBD1 matches at 8 bases. This CDR3 has 18 amino acids. Germline CDR1 is SNHLY and CDR2 is FYNNEI. V lost 5 bases, J lost 2 bases, and 14 bases stayed unmatched.

This chain joins TRBV9 and TRBJ1-2; 7 bases fit TRBD1. J lost 0 bases, V lost 7 bases, and 6 bases had no gene match. This CDR3 region has 14 residues. Germline V gene lookup returns CDR1 SGDLS and CDR2 YYNGEE. The CDR3 DNA follows: TGTGCCAGCGGCCAGGGGGGTACTAACTATGGCTACACCTTC. Translated: CASGQGGTNYGYTF.

V usage is TRBV11-2 and J usage is TRBJ2-6, with D possibly being TRBD2 (5 bases). The CDR3 extends over 15 amino acids. Germline V gene data show CDR1 as SGHAT and CDR2 as FQNNGV. Between the trimmed V and J ends, which lost 2 bases and 1 base, there was a span of 6 bases. The CDR3 loop reads CASSLWTSGANVLTF. The CDR3 region has the DNA TGTGCCAGCAGCTTATGGACTTCTGGGGCCAACGTCCTGACTTTC.

This chain uses TRBV27 with TRBJ2-7; 8 nucleotides align to TRBD1. The CDR3 runs to 16 residues. With V trimmed by 6 bases and J by 6 bases, 16 bases remained unmatched. Per germline, CDR1 MNHEY and CDR2 SMNVEV (reference sequence). As DNA, the CDR3 is TGTGCCAGCAGCCTTGGCCCAGGGCAGGGGGCAGGCGAGCAGTACTTC. It yields the protein CASSLGPGQGAGEQYF.

The chain joins TRBV9 to TRBJ2-3; TRBD2 is a possible D gene (5 bases). The V gene's germline CDR1 is SGDLS and CDR2 YYNGEE. V gave up 6 bases and J gave up 7 bases, with 18 bases separating them. This CDR3 contains 14 residues. CDR3 sequence (DNA): TGTGCCAGCACGCAGCGGCCGGTATCAAATACGCAGTATTTT. Amino acid sequence: CASTQRPVSNTQYF.

This clone is a singleton in its sample. J is TRBJ1-1 and V is TRBV6-1; D is possibly TRBD1 (5 bases). Trimming removed 1 base at V and 0 bases at J, with 12 bases between. Germline V gene data show CDR1 as MNHNS and CDR2 as SASEGT. The CDR3 runs to 16 residues. The CDR3 DNA reads as TGTGCCAGCAGTGAAGTTCCAGGGCCTTTGAACACTGAAGCTTTCTTT. Amino acid sequence: CASSEVPGPLNTEAFF.

The chain combines TRBV7-2 with TRBJ1-1, with 8 positions matching TRBD1. Looked up from germline, CDR1 is SGHTA and CDR2 is FQGNSA. CDR3 size: 15 residues. V trimming: 1 base; J trimming: 4 bases; junction bases outside the gene matches: 5. CDR3 sequence reads: CASSLGQGRATEAFF. The CDR3 region has the DNA TGTGCCAGCAGCTTAGGACAGGGGAGGGCCACTGAAGCTTTCTTT.

The chain links TRBV19 to TRBJ1-2; D is perhaps TRBD1 (5 bases). Trimming removed 1 base from V and 12 bases from J, with 9 bases in between. CDR3 size: 11 residues. Germline assignment: CDR1 LNHDA and CDR2 SQIVND (reference sequence). CDR3 coding DNA: TGTGCCAGTAGTATAGTGGGGCAGCACACCTTC. It specifies CASSIVGQHTF.

This clone was seen only once. The chain uses TRBV6-1 and TRBJ2-7; D call uncertain. The CDR3 consists of 14 residues. Trimming left V 0 bases short and J 2 bases short, with 8 bases between. The germline CDR1 and CDR2 sequences are MNHNS and SASEGT. The CDR3 DNA reads TGTGCCAGCAGTGAAGCGCTCGCAGCCTACGAGCAGTACTTC. This codes for CASSEALAAYEQYF.

This chain connects TRBV7-2 to TRBJ1-6; tentative D call: TRBD1 (6 bases). This CDR3 is 15 amino acids long. Trimming stripped 5 bases from V and 6 bases from J, with 14 bases between. Germline assignment: CDR1 SGHTA and CDR2 FQGNSA. CDR3 coding DNA: TGTGCCAGCAGCCAAGGGGGATTCGGTAATTCACCCCTCCACTTT. Its protein product is CASSQGGFGNSPLHF.

V usage is TRBV18 and J usage is TRBJ1-1, with 7 bases identical to TRBD1. With 2 bases clipped from V and 7 bases from J, the junction kept 10 bases outside the gene matches. Germline assignment: CDR1 KGHSH and CDR2 LQKENI. The CDR3 loop spans 15 amino acids. The CDR3, as DNA: TGTGCCAGCTCACCAGACAGGGTAGTTAGCGGTGAAGCTTTCTTT. Its protein product is CASSPDRVVSGEAFF.

The count of this clone is one. This chain uses TRBV18 with TRBJ2-3; possibly TRBD2 for D (5 bases). The germline V and J ends were trimmed by 3 bases and 0 bases, with 13 bases remaining between them. The CDR3 covers 16 residues. Per the germline V gene, CDR1 is KGHSH and CDR2 is LQKENI. The CDR3 DNA follows: TGTGCCAGCTCACCCTCGCGGAGAGGGAGCACAGATACGCAGTATTTT. The encoded protein is CASSPSRRGSTDTQYF.

The gene calls are TRBV18 and TRBJ2-7, with D perhaps matching TRBD1 (6 bases). CDR1 KGHSH and CDR2 LQKENI come from the germline V gene. The CDR3 length is 14 residues. Between the trimmed V and J ends, which lost 6 bases and 3 bases, there was a span of 15 bases. DNA for the CDR3: TGTGCCAGCTCCCTCGGACAGCAAATCTACGAGCAGTACTTC. Protein product: CASSLGQQIYEQYF.

The CDR3 reads CASSFGTGVDEQYF. CDR3 nucleotide sequence: TGTGCCAGCAGCTTCGGGACAGGGGTGGACGAGCAGTACTTC. The rearrangement links TRBV7-9 to TRBJ2-7; 10 bases are a match to TRBD1. This CDR3 has 14 amino acids. With 3 bases clipped from V and 5 bases from J, the junction kept 4 bases outside the gene matches. In germline, CDR1 is SEHNR, CDR2 FQNEAQ (reference sequence). Complete variable domain (other parts from reference TRBV7-9 and TRBJ2-7): DTGVSQNPRHKITKRGQNVTFRCDPISEHNRLYWYRQTLGQGPEFLTYFQNEAQLEKSRLLSDRFSAERPKGSFSTLEIQRTEQGDSAMYLCASSFGTGVDEQYFGPGTRLTVT.